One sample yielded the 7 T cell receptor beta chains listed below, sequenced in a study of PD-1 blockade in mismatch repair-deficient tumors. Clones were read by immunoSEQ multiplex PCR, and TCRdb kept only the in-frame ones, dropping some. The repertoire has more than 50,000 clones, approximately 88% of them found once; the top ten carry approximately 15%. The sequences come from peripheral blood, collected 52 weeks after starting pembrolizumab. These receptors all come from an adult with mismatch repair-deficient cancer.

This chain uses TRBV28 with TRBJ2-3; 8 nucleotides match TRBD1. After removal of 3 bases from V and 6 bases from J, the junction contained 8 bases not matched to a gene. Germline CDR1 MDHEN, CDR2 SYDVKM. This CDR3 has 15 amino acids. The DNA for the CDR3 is TGTGCCAGCAGTTTCCAGGGGGCTTCCCTGGATACGCAGTATTTT. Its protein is CASSFQGASLDTQYF.

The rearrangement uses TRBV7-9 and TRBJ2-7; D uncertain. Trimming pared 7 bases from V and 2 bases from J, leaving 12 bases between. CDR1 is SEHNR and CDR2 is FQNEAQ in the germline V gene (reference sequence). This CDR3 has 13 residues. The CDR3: CASTRGVPYEQYF. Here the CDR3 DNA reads TGTGCCAGCACCCGAGGTGTCCCCTACGAGCAGTACTTC.

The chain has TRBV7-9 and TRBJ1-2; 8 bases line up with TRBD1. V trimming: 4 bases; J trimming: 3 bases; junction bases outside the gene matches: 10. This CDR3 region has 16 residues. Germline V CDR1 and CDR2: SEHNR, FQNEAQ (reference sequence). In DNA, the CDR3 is TGTGCCAGCAGCTCCTACCGGGACAGGAGTGACTATGGCTACACCTTC. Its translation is CASSSYRDRSDYGYTF.

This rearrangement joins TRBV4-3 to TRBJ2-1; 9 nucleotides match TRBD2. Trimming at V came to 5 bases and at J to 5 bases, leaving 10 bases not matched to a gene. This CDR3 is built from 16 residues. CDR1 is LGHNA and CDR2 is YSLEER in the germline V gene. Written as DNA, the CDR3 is TGCGCCAGCAGCAGATGGACTAGCGCTGTACACAATGAGCAGTTCTTC. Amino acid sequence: CASSRWTSAVHNEQFF.

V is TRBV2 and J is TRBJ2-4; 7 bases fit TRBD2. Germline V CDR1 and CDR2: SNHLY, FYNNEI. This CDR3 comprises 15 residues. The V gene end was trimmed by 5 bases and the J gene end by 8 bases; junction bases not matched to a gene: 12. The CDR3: CASSTRLQGGDIQYF. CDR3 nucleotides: TGTGCCAGCAGTACACGACTTCAGGGAGGGGACATTCAGTACTTC.

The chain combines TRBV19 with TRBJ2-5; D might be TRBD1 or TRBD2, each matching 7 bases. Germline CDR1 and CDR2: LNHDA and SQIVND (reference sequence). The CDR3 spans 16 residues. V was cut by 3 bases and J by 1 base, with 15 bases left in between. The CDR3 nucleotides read TGTGCCAGTAGTATGAGTACAGGGGAGGGCCAAGAGACCCAGTACTTC. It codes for CASSMSTGEGQETQYF.

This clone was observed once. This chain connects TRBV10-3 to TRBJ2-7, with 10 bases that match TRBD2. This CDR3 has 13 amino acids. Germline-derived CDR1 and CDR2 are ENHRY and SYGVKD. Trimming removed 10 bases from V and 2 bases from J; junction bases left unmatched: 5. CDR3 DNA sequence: TGTGCCACCTCACTAGCGGGGACCTACGAGCAGTACTTC. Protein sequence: CATSLAGTYEQYF.